This entry is about one TCR beta chain. The data are from a study of blood T cell repertoires in COVID-19. The CDR3 runs 15 residues. Trimming took off 0 bases at V and 0 bases at J, with 8 bases between the two ends. Germline V gene data show CDR1 as SGDLS and CDR2 as YYNGEE. The protocol was immunoSEQ multiplex PCR, while the TCRdb copy is restricted to in-frame clones and leaves out a portion. The sample holds under 150,000 clones, about 88% seen once. The clonotype comes from a woman in her 70s who had recovered from COVID-19. Specimen: peripheral blood. The chain joins TRBV9 to TRBJ2-3, with D uncertain. The CDR3 DNA reads TGTGCCAGCAGCGTAGCCCCCCAGAGCACAGATACGCAGTATTTT. Protein sequence: CASSVAPQSTDTQYF.